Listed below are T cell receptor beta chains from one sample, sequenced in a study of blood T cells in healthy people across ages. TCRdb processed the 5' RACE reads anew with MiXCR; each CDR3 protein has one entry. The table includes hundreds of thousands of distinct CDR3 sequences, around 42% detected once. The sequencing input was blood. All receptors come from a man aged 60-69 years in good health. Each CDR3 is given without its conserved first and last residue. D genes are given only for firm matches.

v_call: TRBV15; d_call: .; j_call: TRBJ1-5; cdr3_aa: ATSREGGIYQPQH
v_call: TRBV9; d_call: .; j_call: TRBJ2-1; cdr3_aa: ASSVIGESSYNEQF
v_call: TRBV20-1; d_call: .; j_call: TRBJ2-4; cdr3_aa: SARDDARVFRENIQY
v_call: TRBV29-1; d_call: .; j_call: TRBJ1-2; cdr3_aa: SAQVGVGLANDGYT
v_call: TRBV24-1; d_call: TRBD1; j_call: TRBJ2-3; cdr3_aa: ATGLPGQGTDTQY
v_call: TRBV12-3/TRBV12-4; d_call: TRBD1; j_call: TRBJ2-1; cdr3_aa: ASSFRVVGTGGNNEQF
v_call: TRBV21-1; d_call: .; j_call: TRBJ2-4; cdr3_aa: ASSKVRSNIQY
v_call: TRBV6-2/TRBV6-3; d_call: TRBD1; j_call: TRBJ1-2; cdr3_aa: ASTTTGDGYT
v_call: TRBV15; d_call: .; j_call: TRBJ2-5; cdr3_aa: ATSRSSGTVEETQY
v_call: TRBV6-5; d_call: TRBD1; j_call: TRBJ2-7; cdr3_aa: ASSYLGTGNYEQC
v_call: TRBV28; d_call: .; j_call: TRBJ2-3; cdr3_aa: ASSLPVPSTDTQY
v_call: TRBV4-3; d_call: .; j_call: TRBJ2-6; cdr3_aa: ASSQDRSGANVLT
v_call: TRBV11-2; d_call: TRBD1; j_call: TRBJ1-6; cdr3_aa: ASSLDREQGNSPLH
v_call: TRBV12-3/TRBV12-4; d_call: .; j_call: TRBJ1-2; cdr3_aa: ASSTGNCGYT
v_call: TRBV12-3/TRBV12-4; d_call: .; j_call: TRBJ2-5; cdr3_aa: ASSLLRPGGGETQY
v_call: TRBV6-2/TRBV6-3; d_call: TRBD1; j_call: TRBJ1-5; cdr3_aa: ASSYGTDSNQPQH
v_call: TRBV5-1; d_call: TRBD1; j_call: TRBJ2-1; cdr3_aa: ASSQSGTGVLF
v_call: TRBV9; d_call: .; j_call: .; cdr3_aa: ASSVGVVQQETQY
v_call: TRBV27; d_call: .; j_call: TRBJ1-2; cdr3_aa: ASSLGLTYGYT
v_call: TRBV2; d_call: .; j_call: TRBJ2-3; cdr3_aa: ASGGTPTEY
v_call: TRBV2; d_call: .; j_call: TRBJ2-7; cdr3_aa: ASRGVIDDYEQY
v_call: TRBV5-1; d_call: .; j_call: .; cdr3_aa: ASSLTGRTAYEQY
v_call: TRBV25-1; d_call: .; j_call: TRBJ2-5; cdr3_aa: ASSEVARGQETQY
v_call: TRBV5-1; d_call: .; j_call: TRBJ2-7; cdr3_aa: ASSSTLSTYYEQY
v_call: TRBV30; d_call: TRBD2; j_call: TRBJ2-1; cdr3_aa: AWSWSGGSYNEQF
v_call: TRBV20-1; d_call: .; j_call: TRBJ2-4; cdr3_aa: NARGQLLAKNIQY
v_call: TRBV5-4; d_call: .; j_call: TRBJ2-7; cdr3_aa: ASSLISSYEQY
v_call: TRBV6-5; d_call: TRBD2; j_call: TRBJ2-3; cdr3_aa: ASSQGLAGADTQY
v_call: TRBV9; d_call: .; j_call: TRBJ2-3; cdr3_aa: ASSGSASPQY
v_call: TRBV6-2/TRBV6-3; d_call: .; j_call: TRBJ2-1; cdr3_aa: ASHPGQISYNEQF
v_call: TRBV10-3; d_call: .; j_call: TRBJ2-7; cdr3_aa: AISELAAVYEQY
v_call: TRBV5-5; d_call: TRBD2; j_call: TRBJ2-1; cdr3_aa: ASSSSGTSYEQF
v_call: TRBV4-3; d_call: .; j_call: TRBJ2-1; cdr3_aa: ASSQDRGYSYNEQF
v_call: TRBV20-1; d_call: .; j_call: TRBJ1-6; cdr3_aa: SARTGGMDSPLH
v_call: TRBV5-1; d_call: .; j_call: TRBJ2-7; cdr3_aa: ATRFTTGQSYEQY
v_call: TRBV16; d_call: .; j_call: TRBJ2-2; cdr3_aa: ASSHTLGELF
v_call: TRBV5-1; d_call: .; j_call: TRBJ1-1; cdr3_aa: ASSLLEGRSTEAF
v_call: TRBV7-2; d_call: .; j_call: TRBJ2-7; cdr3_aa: ASSLGEIEQY
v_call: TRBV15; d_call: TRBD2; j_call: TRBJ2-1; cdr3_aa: ATSREAGEQF
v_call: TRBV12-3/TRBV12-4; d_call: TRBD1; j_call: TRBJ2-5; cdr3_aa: ASSIGGRQETQY
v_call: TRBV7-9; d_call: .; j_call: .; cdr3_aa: ASSNLHRAYEQY
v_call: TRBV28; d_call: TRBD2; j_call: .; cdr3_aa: ASSSMAGGETQY
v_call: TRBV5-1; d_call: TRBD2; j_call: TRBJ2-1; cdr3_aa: ASSFTSGGTLNEQF
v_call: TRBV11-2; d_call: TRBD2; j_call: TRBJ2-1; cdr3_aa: ASSLTSGGRYNEQF
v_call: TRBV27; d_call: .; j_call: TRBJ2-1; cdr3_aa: ASSLGGLLVNEQF
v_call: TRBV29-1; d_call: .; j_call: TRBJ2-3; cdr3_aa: SVEGGVDTQY
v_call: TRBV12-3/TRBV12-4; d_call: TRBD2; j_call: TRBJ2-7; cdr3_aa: ASSKLLSGAGEQY
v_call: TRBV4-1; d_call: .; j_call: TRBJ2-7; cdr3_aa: ASSQDMREQY
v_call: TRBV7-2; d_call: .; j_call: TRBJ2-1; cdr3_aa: ASSLELGEQF
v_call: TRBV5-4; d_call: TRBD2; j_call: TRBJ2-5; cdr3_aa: ASSLGLAGKQETQY
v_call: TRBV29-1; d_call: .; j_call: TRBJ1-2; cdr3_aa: SVLVSYGYT
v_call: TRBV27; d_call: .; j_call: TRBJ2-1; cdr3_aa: ASSWGAGSYNEQF
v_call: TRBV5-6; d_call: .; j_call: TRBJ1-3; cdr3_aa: ASSPVPGHRGGNTIY
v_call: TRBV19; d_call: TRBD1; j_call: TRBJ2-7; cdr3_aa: ASSPGQGGSYEQY